The T cell receptor (beta chain) under discussion was sequenced for a study of shared clonotypes between healthy human individuals. Looking at the study overall: Per-donor plates numbered three CD4 naive, three CD4 memory, two CD8 naive and one CD8 memory.

Method: immunoSEQ multiplex PCR; TCRdb's copy keeps in-frame clones and lacks some. The sample includes more than 2,000,000 clones, approximately 92% of them seen just once. CDR1 is GTSNPN, CDR2 SVGIG, per germline (reference sequence). CDR3 size: 15 residues. V shed 5 bases and J 3 bases; nucleotides not matched to a gene: 9. The sequence derives from a man younger than 35 in good health. This rearrangement joins TRBV30 to TRBJ1-5; 8 nucleotides agree with TRBD1. The sample was naive CD4+ T cells sorted from blood. Subset in this sample: CD45RA+ positively selected. CDR3 residues: CAWSRDRSFNQPQHF. The CDR3 DNA sequence: TGTGCCTGGTCCCGGGACAGGAGTTTCAATCAGCCCCAGCATTTT.